Included here is one TCR beta chain sequence, with context. What it recognizes is unknown. A sample-barcoded 5' primer and a J-beta primer mix were used in a second PCR of about 7 to 12 cycles. TCRdb itself ran the 5' RACE reads through MiXCR, one entry per CDR3 protein. The profile covers 850,000 to 1,100,000 distinct CDR3 sequences, with less than 45% appearing a single time and over 10% taken by the ten largest. This specimen comes from a study of blood T cells in healthy people across ages. Per germline, CDR1 SGHRS and CDR2 YFSETQ. The ends were cut back, 2 bases at V and 0 bases at J, with 11 bases in the middle. The CDR3 spans 15 residues. Broader study findings: Roughly linear age-related decline in beta diversity appeared, significant by age approximately 43.

This sequence was found in a man younger than 35 in good health. Sequences were obtained from blood. This rearrangement joins TRBV5-1 to TRBJ1-1, with D possibly matching TRBD1 (6 bases). The CDR3 sequence is CASSLQGGVNTEAFF. CDR3 coding DNA: TGCGCCAGCAGCTTACAGGGTGGGGTGAACACTGAAGCTTTCTTT. The complete variable domain, with remaining parts taken from reference TRBV5-1 and TRBJ1-1, reads KAGVTQTPRYLIKTRGQQVTLSCSPISGHRSVSWYQQTPGQGLQFLFEYFSETQRNKGNFPGRFSGRQFSNSRSEMNVSTLELGDSALYLCASSLQGGVNTEAFFGQGTRLTVV.